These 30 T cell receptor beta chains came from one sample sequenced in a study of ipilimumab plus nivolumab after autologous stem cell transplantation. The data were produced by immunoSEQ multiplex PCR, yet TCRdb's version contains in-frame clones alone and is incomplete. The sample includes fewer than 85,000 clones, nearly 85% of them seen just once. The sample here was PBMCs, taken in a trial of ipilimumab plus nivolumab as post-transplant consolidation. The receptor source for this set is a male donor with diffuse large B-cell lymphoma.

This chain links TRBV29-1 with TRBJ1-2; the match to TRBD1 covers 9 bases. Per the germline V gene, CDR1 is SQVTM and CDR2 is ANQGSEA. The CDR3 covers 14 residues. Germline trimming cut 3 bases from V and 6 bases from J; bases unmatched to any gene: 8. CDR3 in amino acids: CSVELAGTGHGYTF. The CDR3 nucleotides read TGCAGCGTTGAGCTAGCCGGGACAGGGCATGGCTACACCTTC.

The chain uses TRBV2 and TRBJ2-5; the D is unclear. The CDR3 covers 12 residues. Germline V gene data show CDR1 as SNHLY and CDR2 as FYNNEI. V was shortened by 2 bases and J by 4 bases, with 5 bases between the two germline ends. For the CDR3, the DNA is TGTGCCAGCAGTGAAAGGCTAGAGACCCAGTACTTC. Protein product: CASSERLETQYF.

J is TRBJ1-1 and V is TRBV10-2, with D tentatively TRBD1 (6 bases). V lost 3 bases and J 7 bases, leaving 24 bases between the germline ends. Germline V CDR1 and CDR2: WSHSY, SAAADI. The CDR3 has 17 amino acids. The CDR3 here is CASSEQGRGGGADEAFF. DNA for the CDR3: TGCGCCAGCAGTGAACAGGGCAGGGGAGGTGGGGCGGATGAAGCTTTCTTT.

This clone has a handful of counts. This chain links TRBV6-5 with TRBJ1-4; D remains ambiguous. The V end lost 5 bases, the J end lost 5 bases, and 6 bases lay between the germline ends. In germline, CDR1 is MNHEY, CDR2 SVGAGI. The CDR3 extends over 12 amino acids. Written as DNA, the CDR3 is TGTGCCAGCAGTCAGAGAAATGAAAAACTGTTTTTT. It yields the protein CASSQRNEKLFF.

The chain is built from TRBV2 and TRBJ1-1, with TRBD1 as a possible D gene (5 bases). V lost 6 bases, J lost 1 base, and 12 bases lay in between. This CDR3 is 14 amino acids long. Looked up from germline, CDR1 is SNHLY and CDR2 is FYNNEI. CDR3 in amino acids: CASRRGWGNTEAFF. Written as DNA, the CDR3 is TGTGCCAGCAGAAGGGGTTGGGGGAACACTGAAGCTTTCTTT.

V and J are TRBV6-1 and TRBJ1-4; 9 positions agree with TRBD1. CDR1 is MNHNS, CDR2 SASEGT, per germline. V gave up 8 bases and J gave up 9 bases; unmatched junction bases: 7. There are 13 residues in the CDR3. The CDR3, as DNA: TGTGCCAGCCAGGGACAGGGCCGGCAAAAACTGTTTTTT. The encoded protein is CASQGQGRQKLFF.

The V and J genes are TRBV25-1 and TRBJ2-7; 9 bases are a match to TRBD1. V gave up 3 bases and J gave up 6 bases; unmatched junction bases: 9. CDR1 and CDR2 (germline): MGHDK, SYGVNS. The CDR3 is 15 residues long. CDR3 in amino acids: CASSEPGQGRGEQYF. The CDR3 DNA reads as TGTGCCAGCAGTGAGCCGGGACAGGGAAGGGGCGAGCAGTACTTC.

The CDR3 region is CASSLVVGGASNTGELFF. CDR3 nucleotides: TGTGCCAGCAGCTTAGTAGTCGGGGGGGCCTCGAACACCGGGGAGCTGTTTTTT. V is TRBV7-6 and J is TRBJ2-2; 8 bases map to TRBD2. The CDR3 spans 18 residues. CDR1 is SGHVS and CDR2 is FNYEAQ in the germline V gene. Trimming removed 1 base from V and 0 bases from J; junction bases left unmatched: 7.

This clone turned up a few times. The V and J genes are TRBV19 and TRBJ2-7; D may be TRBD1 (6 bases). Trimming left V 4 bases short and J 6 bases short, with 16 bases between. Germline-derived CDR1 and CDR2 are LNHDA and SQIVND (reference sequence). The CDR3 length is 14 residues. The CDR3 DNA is TGTGCCAGTAGTACGGTCACAGGGTCGCGCGAGCAGTACTTC. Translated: CASSTVTGSREQYF.

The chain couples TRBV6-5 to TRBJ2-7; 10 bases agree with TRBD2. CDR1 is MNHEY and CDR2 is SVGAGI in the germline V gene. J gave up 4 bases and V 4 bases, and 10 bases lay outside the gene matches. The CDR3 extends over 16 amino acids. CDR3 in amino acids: CASSLAGGNNRYEQYF. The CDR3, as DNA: TGTGCCAGCAGTTTAGCGGGGGGCAATAACAGGTACGAGCAGTACTTC.

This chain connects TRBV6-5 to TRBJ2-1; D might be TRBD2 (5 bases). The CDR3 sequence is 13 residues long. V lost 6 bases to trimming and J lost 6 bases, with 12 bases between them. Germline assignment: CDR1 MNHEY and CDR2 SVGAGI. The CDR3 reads CASRLAGGNEQFF. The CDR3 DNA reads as TGTGCCAGCAGGTTGGCAGGAGGCAATGAGCAGTTCTTC.

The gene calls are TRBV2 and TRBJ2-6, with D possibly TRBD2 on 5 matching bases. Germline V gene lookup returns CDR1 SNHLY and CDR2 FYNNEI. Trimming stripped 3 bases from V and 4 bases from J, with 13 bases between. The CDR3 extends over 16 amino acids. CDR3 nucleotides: TGTGCCAGCAGTGATCGTCTGAGGGCAGGGGCCAACGTCCTGACTTTC. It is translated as CASSDRLRAGANVLTF.

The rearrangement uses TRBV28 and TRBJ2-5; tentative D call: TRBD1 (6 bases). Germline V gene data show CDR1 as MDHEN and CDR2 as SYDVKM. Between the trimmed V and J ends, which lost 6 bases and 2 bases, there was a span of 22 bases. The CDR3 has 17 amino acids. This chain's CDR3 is CASSRYGRTAEQETQYF. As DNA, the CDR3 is TGTGCCAGCAGCCGTTATGGTAGGACAGCTGAACAAGAGACCCAGTACTTC.

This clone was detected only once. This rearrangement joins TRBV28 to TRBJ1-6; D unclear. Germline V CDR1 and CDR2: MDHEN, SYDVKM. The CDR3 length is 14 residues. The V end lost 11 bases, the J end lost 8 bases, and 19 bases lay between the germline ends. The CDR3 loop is CAGRGSLVHSPLHF. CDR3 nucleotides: TGTGCCGGCCGAGGGTCCCTGGTGCATTCACCCCTCCACTTT.

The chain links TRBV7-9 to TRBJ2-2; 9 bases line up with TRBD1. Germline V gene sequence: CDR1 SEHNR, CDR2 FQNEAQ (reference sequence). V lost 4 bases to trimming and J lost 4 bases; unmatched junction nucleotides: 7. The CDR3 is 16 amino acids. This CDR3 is CASSSQGTGSTGELFF. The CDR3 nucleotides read TGTGCCAGCAGCTCACAGGGGACAGGGTCCACCGGGGAGCTGTTTTTT.

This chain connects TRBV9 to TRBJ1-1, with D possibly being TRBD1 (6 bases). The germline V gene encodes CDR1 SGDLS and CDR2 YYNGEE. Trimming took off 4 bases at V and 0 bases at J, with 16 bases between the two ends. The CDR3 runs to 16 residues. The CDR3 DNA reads TGTGCCAGCAGCCTGGACAGTTCCTTAATGAACACTGAAGCTTTCTTT. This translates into CASSLDSSLMNTEAFF.

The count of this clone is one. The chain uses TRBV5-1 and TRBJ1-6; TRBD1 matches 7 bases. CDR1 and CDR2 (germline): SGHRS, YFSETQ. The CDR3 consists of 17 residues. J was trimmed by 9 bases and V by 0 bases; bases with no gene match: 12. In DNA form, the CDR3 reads TGCGCCAGCAGCTTGGCCTGGCAGGGGGTTAAAATTTCACCCCTCCACTTT. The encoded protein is CASSLAWQGVKISPLHF. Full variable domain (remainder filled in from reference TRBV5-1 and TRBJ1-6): KAGVTQTPRYLIKTRGQQVTLSCSPISGHRSVSWYQQTPGQGLQFLFEYFSETQRNKGNFPGRFSGRQFSNSRSEMNVSTLELGDSALYLCASSLAWQGVKISPLHFGNGTRLTVT.

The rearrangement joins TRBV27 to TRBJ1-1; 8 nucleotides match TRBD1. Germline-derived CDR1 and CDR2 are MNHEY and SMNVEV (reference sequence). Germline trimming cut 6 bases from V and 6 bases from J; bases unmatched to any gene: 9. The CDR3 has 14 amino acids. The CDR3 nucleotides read TGTGCCAGCAGAATAGGACAGGGCAGCGCTGAAGCTTTCTTT. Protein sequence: CASRIGQGSAEAFF.

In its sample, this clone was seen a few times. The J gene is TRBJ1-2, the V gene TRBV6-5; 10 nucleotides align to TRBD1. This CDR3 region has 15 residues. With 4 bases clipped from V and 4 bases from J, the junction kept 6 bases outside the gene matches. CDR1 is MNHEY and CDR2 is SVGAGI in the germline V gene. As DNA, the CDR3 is TGTGCCAGCAGTTCCGGGACAGGGGATTTCTATGGCTACACCTTC. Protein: CASSSGTGDFYGYTF.

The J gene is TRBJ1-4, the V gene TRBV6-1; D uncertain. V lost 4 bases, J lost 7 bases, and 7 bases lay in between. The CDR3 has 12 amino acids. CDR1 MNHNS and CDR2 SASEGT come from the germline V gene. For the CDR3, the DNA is TGTGCCAGCAGTGTCTGGGGTGAAAAACTGTTTTTT. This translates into CASSVWGEKLFF.

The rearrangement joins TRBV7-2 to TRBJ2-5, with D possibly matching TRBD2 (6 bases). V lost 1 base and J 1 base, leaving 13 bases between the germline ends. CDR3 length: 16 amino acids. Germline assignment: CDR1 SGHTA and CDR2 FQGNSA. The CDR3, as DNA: TGTGCCAGCAGCTTAGTTAGTAGCGGTTTCCAAGAGACCCAGTACTTC. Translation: CASSLVSSGFQETQYF.

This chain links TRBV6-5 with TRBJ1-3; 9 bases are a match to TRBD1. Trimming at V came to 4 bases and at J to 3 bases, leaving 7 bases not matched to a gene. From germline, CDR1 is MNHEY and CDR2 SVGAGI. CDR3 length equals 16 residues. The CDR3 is CASSSPGQGRGNTIYF. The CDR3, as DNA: TGTGCCAGCAGTTCCCCGGGACAGGGCCGTGGAAACACCATATATTTT.

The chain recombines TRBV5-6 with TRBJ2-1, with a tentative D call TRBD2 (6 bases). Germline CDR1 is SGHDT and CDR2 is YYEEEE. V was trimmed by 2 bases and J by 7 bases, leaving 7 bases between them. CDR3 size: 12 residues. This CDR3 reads CASSFGGNEQFF. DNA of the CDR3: TGTGCCAGCAGCTTTGGGGGGAATGAGCAGTTCTTC.

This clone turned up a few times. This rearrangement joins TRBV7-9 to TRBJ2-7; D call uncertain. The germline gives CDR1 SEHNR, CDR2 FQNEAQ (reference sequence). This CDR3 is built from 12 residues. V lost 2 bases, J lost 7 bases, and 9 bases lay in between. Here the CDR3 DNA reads TGTGCCAGCAGCTTATTCGCCCCGGAGCAGTACTTC. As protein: CASSLFAPEQYF.

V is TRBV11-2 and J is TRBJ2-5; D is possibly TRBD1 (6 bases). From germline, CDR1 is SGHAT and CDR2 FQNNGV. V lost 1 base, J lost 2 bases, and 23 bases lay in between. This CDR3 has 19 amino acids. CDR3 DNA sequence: TGTGCCAGCAGCTTAGCACCGCCAGGGGTGGGCACAGTACAAGAGACCCAGTACTTC. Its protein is CASSLAPPGVGTVQETQYF. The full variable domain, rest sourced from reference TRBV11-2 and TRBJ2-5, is EAGVAQSPRYKIIEKRQSVAFWCNPISGHATLYWYQQILGQGPKLLIQFQNNGVVDDSQLPKDRFSAERLKGVDSTLKIQPAKLEDSAVYLCASSLAPPGVGTVQETQYFGPGTRLLVL.

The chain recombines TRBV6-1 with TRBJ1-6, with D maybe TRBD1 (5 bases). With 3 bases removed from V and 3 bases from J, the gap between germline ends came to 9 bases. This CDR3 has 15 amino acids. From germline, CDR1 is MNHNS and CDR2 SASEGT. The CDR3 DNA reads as TGTGCCAGCAGTGAGTGGCAGGGCTATAATTCACCCCTCCACTTT. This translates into CASSEWQGYNSPLHF.

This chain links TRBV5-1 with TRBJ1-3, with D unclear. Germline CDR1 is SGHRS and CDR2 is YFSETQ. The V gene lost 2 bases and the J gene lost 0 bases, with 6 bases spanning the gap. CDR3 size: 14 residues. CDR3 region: CASSLTASGNTIYF. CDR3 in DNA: TGCGCCAGCAGCTTAACGGCCTCTGGAAACACCATATATTTT.

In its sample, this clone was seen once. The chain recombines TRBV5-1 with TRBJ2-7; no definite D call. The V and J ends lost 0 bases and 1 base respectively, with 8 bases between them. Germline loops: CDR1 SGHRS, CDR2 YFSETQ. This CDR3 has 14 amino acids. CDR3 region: CASSLVGQSYEQYF. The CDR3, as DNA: TGCGCCAGCAGCTTGGTTGGGCAGTCCTACGAGCAGTACTTC. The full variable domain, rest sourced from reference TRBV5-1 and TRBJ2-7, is KAGVTQTPRYLIKTRGQQVTLSCSPISGHRSVSWYQQTPGQGLQFLFEYFSETQRNKGNFPGRFSGRQFSNSRSEMNVSTLELGDSALYLCASSLVGQSYEQYFGPGTRLTVT.

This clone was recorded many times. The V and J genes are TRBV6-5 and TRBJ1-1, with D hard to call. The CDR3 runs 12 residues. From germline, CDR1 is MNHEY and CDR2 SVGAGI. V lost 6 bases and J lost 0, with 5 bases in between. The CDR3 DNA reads TGTGCCAGCAGCGCCATGAACACTGAAGCTTTCTTT. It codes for CASSAMNTEAFF.

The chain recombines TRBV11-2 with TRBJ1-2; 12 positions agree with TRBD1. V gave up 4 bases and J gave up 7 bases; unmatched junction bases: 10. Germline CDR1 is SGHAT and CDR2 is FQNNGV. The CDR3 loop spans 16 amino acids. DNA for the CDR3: TGTGCCAGCAGCTCCCTCCGGGGACAGGGGGCGAGTGGCTACACCTTC. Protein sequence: CASSSLRGQGASGYTF.